This T cell receptor (beta chain) was captured in a study of OX40 agonist ivuxolimab in advanced cancers. Whole-study results and caveats: Among the lowest peripheral clonal expansion occurred in 0.1-3.0 mg/kg partial responders. The CD4+ and CD8+ T cells in the blood had expanded clonally by week 6 at 0.1 to 3.0 mg/kg.

Autoimmune disease history or systemic immunosuppression led to patient exclusion. Losses at the gene ends were 0 bases for V and 0 bases for J; bases not matched to a gene: 0. CDR1 and CDR2 (germline): GTSNPN, SVGIG (reference sequence). The CDR3 extends over 15 amino acids. Here immunoSEQ multiplex PCR was the method, and the copy in TCRdb shows in-frame clones only, minus some. The profile covers around 67,000 clones, with nearly 90% appearing a single time and about 1.3% taken by the ten largest. Notes on this clone: What it recognizes is unknown.

The TCR originated in an adult with an advanced solid tumor such as melanoma, head and neck, liver or kidney cancer. The chain combines TRBV30 with TRBJ2-7; 12 bases are shared with TRBD2. This material consisted of CD4+ or CD8+ T cells sorted from blood, taken in a trial of the OX40 agonist ivuxolimab. The chain's CDR3 is CAWSVLAGGSYEQYF. Here the CDR3 DNA reads TGTGCCTGGAGTGTACTAGCGGGGGGCTCCTACGAGCAGTACTTC. The entire variable domain, with the rest obtained from reference TRBV30 and TRBJ2-7, is as follows: SQTIHQWPATLVQPVGSPLSLECTVEGTSNPNLYWYRQAAGRGLQLLFYSVGIGQISSEVPQNLSASRPQDRQFILSSKKLLLSDSGFYLCAWSVLAGGSYEQYFGPGTRLTVT.